Given below is one TCR beta chain in context. What it recognizes is unknown. Both 60 Vbeta primers and 13 Jbeta primers went into the PCR. Assay used: immunoSEQ multiplex PCR; TCRdb lists only in-frame clones, some missing. Among some 120,000 clones listed, 65% to 75% were seen once. This entry belongs to a study of cytomegalovirus exposure and HLA in healthy donors. About the study: Some 85 million unique TCRs, all from HLA-typed donors, were included in an early release of the data.

Per the germline V gene, CDR1 is SGHDT and CDR2 is YYEEEE. The J segment lost 3 bases and the V segment lost 3 bases, leaving 9 bases of the junction unmatched. CDR3 length equals 16 residues. Study-level points and caveats: DRB1 showed the most TCR associations and HLA-C the fewest in a later analysis, as rates varied by HLA locus.

Sequencing was done on a sample of PBMCs. The V gene is TRBV5-6, the J gene TRBJ1-5; 7 bases agree with TRBD1. The clonotype originates from a man aged 35 to 55 in good health and CMV-seropositive. The CDR3 spells CASSSSDRRYNQPQHF. The CDR3 coding sequence is TGTGCCAGCAGCTCCTCGGACAGGAGATACAATCAGCCCCAGCATTTT.